A selection of T cell receptor beta chains follows, all from one sample in a study of esophageal squamous cell carcinoma tumors. TCRdb redid the calling of the 5' RACE reads with MiXCR, one entry per CDR3 protein. This table has over a thousand distinct CDR3 sequences, 13% appearing once. Sequenced: tumor tissue. These receptors were obtained from a man aged 50 or older with esophageal squamous cell carcinoma. Both conserved end residues are part of each CDR3. The D gene is left open where the match is weak. Clone size appears in some rows only: once, few, many, or a class for an expanded clone.

-	-	15	TRBV9	TRBJ1-4	CANSVGGITNEKLFF	TGTGCCAACAGCGTAGGAGGGATCACTAATGAAAAACTGTTTTTT
TRBD2	medium-sized	14	TRBV12-3/TRBV12-4	TRBJ2-7	CASSTGGGSYEQYF	TGTGCCAGCAGCACGGGGGGTGGCTCCTACGAGCAGTACTTC
TRBD2	-	13	TRBV28	TRBJ2-1	CARPGLADNEQFF	TGTGCCAGACCGGGACTAGCGGACAATGAGCAGTTCTTC
TRBD1	medium-sized	16	TRBV5-5	TRBJ1-6	CASSWTGSSYNSPLHF	TGTGCCAGCAGCTGGACAGGGAGCTCCTATAATTCACCCCTCCACTTT
TRBD2	large	16	TRBV30	TRBJ2-7	CAWSSGTSGILDEQYF	TGTGCCTGGAGTTCCGGGACTAGCGGGATTTTAGACGAGCAGTACTTC
-	large	13	TRBV20-1	TRBJ2-5	CSVQPSGQETQYF	TGCAGTGTCCAACCCTCGGGGCAAGAGACCCAGTACTTC
-	few	12	TRBV7-9	TRBJ1-2	CASSPGRVGYTF	TGTGCCAGCAGCCCGGGAAGAGTTGGCTACACCTTC
TRBD2	few	17	TRBV12-3/TRBV12-4	TRBJ2-3	CASSPPELAGAPDTQYF	TGTGCCAGCAGTCCACCGGAGTTAGCGGGAGCACCAGATACGCAGTATTTT
TRBD2	medium-sized	18	TRBV3-1	TRBJ2-2	CASSFDSRTSLNTGELFF	TGTGCCAGCAGTTTCGATAGCAGGACTAGCCTCAACACCGGGGAGCTGTTTTTT
TRBD2	large	14	TRBV20-1	TRBJ2-4	CSAGTSGGNGIQYF	TGCAGTGCCGGAACTAGCGGGGGTAATGGGATTCAGTACTTC
-	large	14	TRBV6-2/TRBV6-3	TRBJ1-5	CASSYSGVGQPQHF	TGTGCCAGCAGTTACTCAGGGGTTGGACAGCCCCAGCATTTT
-	medium-sized	15	TRBV28	TRBJ2-3	CASSLTYISTDTQYF	TGTGCCAGCAGTTTGACATATATTAGCACAGATACGCAGTATTTT
-	-	11	TRBV7-9	TRBJ2-1	CASSPRLEQFF	TGTGCCAGCAGCCCCCGTCTTGAGCAGTTCTTC
TRBD1	-	15	TRBV14	TRBJ1-1	CASSQDGTGITEAFF	TGTGCCAGCAGCCAAGATGGGACAGGTATCACTGAAGCTTTCTTT
TRBD2	medium-sized	16	TRBV7-3	TRBJ2-1	CASSLTLTSGDNEQFF	TGTGCCAGCAGCTTAACGCTGACTAGCGGTGACAATGAGCAGTTCTTC
-	medium-sized	14	TRBV7-2	TRBJ1-3	CASSFGAGGNTIYF	TGTGCCAGCAGCTTCGGGGCCGGAGGAAACACCATATATTTT